The rows below give T cell receptor beta chains drawn from one sample of a study of OX40 agonist ivuxolimab in advanced cancers. The protocol was immunoSEQ multiplex PCR, while the TCRdb copy is restricted to in-frame clones and leaves out a portion. The sample shows approximately 69,000 clones, 65% to 80% of them seen only once. The specimen was CD4+ or CD8+ T cells sorted from blood, collected in a trial of the OX40 agonist ivuxolimab. All receptors derive from an adult with an advanced solid tumor such as melanoma, head and neck, liver or kidney cancer. Each CDR3 is given with its conserved first and last residue. A D gene is named only where the DNA matches it firmly. Size is omitted from some rows. Given values are once, few, many or a class for expanded clones.

>TRBV19|TRBJ2-5|-|-
TGTGCCAGTAGTGCCCCAGGCGGTCCCTTTGGGGAGACCCAGTACTTC
CASSAPGGPFGETQYF
>TRBV7-2|TRBJ1-1|TRBD1|-
TGTGCCAGCAGCCCTACAGGGGTTGTCGCTGAAGCTTTCTTT
CASSPTGVVAEAFF
>TRBV7-8|TRBJ2-7|-|-
TGTGCCAGCAGTTTAAGGGGGGCCCAGGGGCCCTACGAGCAGTACTTC
CASSLRGAQGPYEQYF
>TRBV19|TRBJ2-6|TRBD1|few
TGTGCCAGTAGGGGACAGGGCGGGTCTGGGGCCAACGTCCTGACTTTC
CASRGQGGSGANVLTF
>TRBV18|TRBJ1-5|-|once
TGTGCCAGCTCACCACCGGGGGCGCCGGGGGGTCCCCAGCATTTT
CASSPPGAPGGPQHF
>TRBV30|TRBJ1-4|-|-
TGTGCCTGTTGGGGTCCAAATGAAAAACTGTTTTTT
CACWGPNEKLFF
>TRBV7-3|TRBJ2-3|-|-
TGTGCCAGCAGCTTAACCCCAGGAGATACGCAGTATTTT
CASSLTPGDTQYF
>TRBV6-5|TRBJ2-7|-|-
TGTGCCAGCAGGCGGACGCAGTACGAGCAGTACTTC
CASRRTQYEQYF
>TRBV6-1|TRBJ2-5|-|-
TGTGCCAGCAGGCGGACCCAGACCCAAGAGACCCAGTACTTC
CASRRTQTQETQYF
>TRBV7-2|TRBJ1-5|-|-
TGTGCCAGCAGCTTAGCGGGGGGCAATCAGCCCCAGCATTTT
CASSLAGGNQPQHF
>TRBV5-6|TRBJ2-7|-|few
TGTGCCAGCAGCTTGAACCTGGCAGCTGTCGAGCAGTACTTC
CASSLNLAAVEQYF
>TRBV11-2|TRBJ2-7|-|-
TGTGCCAGCAGCCCGCTAGGGGACGGGGCCGAGCAGTACTTC
CASSPLGDGAEQYF
>TRBV6-5|TRBJ2-2|-|-
TGTGCCAGCAGTTCTACGGGAGCCACGAACACCGGGGAGCTGTTTTTT
CASSSTGATNTGELFF
>TRBV2|TRBJ2-5|TRBD1|-
TGTGCCAGCAGCCCGGGACAGCTCCAAGAGACCCAGTACTTC
CASSPGQLQETQYF
>TRBV6-1|TRBJ2-2|TRBD1|once
TGTGCCAGCAGGAGGGGGACAGGGGGCACCGGGGAGCTGTTTTTT
CASRRGTGGTGELFF
>TRBV2|TRBJ2-5|-|-
TGTGCCAGCAGTCCGCAGGGTAGGGCGGAGACCCAGTACTTC
CASSPQGRAETQYF
>TRBV18|TRBJ2-7|TRBD2|-
TGTGCCAGCTCAGCCACACAAGTTCGGACTAGCGGGAGCGACGAGCAGTACTTC
CASSATQVRTSGSDEQYF
>TRBV28|TRBJ2-5|TRBD2|-
TGTGCCAGCAGTTTCCTCAGGTCGGCGGCGGGAGGAGAAGAGACCCAGTACTTC
CASSFLRSAAGGEETQYF